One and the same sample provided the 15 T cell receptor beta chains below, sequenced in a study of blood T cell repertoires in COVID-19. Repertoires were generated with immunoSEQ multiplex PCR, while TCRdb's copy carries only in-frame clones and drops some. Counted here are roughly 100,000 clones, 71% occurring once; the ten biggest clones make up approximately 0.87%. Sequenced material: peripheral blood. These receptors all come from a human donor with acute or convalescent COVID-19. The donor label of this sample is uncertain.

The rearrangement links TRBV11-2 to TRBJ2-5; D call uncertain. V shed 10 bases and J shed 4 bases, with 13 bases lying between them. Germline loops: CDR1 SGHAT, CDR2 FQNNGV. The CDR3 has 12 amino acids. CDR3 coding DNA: TGTGCCACCGCGGCAGCCAGAGAGACCCAGTACTTC. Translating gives CATAAARETQYF.

CDR3 amino acids: CASMSLSGYTF. The CDR3 DNA follows: TGTGCCAGCATGAGCCTGTCGGGCTACACCTTC. The chain joins TRBV28 to TRBJ1-2; D is uncertain. This CDR3 is built from 11 residues. V was shortened by 7 bases and J by 8 bases, with 11 bases between the two germline ends. Germline CDR1 MDHEN, CDR2 SYDVKM.

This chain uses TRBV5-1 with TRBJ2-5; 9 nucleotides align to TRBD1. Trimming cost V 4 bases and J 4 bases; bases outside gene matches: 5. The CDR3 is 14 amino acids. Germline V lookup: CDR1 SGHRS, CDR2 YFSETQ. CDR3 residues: CASSPWTGVETQYF. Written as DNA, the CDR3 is TGCGCCAGCAGCCCGTGGACAGGGGTAGAGACCCAGTACTTC.

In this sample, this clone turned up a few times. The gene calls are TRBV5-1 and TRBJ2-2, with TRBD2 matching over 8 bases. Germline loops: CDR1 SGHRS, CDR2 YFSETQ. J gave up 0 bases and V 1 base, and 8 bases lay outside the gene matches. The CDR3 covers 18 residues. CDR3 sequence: CASSLKVGGASNTGELFF. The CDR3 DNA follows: TGCGCCAGCAGCTTGAAGGTCGGGGGGGCATCGAACACCGGGGAGCTGTTTTTT.

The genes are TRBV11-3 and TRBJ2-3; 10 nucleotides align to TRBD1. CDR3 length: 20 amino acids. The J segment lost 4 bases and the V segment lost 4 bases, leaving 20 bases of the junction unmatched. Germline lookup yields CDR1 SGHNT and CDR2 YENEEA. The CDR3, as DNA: TGTGCCAGCAGCTATAAACTCCTCGCGTTCTCGACAGGGGGCCCAGATACGCAGTATTTT. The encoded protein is CASSYKLLAFSTGGPDTQYF.

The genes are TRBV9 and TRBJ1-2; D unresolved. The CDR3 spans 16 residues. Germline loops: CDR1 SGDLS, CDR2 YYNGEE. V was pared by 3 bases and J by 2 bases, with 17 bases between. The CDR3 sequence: CASSASQVEGNYGYTF. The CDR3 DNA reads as TGTGCCAGCAGCGCGAGCCAAGTGGAGGGCAACTATGGCTACACCTTC.

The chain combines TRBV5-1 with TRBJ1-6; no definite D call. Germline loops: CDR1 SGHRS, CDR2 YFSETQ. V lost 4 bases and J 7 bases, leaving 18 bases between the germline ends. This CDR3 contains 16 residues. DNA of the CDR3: TGCGCCAGCAGCCCGGAGGTTGCGGGCTCCAATTCACCCCTCCACTTT. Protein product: CASSPEVAGSNSPLHF.

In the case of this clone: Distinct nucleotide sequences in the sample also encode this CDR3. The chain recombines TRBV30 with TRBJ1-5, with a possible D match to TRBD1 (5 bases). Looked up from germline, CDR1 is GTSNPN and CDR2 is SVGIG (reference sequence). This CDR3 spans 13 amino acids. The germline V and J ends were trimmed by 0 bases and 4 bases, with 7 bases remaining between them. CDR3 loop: CAWSVGGNQPQHF. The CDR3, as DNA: TGTGCCTGGAGTGTTGGGGGGAATCAGCCCCAGCATTTT.

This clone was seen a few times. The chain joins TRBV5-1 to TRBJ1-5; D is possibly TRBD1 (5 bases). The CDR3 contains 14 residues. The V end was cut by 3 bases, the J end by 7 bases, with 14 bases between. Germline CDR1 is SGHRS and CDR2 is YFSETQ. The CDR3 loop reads CASSSGPGGQPQHF. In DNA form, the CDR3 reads TGCGCCAGCAGCTCAGGCCCCGGGGGGCAGCCCCAGCATTTT. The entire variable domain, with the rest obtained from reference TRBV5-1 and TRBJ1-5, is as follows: KAGVTQTPRYLIKTRGQQVTLSCSPISGHRSVSWYQQTPGQGLQFLFEYFSETQRNKGNFPGRFSGRQFSNSRSEMNVSTLELGDSALYLCASSSGPGGQPQHFGDGTRLSIL.

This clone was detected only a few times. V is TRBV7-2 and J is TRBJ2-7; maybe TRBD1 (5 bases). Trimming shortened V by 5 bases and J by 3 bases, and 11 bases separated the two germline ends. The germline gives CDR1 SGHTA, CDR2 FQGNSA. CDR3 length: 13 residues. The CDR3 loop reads CASSRGQFYEQYV. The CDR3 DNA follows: TGTGCCAGCAGCCGTGGACAATTCTACGAGCAGTACGTC.

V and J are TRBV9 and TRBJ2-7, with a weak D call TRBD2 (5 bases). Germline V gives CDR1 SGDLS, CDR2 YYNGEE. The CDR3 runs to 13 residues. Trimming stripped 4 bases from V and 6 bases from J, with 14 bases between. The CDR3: CASSPGLGVEQYF. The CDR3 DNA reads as TGTGCCAGCAGCCCGGGCCTCGGGGTCGAGCAGTACTTC.

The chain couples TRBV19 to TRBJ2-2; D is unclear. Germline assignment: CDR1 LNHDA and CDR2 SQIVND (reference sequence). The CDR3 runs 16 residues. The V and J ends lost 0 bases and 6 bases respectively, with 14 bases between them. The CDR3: CASSIDFWPQAGELFF. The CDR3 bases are TGTGCCAGTAGTATAGATTTTTGGCCCCAGGCCGGGGAGCTGTTTTTT.

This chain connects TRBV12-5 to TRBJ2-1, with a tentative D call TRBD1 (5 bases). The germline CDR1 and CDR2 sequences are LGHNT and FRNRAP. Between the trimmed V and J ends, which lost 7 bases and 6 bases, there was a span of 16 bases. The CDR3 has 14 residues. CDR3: CASDIGQGGNEQFF. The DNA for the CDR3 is TGTGCTAGTGACATCGGGCAGGGTGGCAATGAGCAGTTCTTC. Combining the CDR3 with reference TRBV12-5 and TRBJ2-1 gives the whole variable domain DARVTQTPRHKVTEMGQEVTMRCQPILGHNTVFWYRQTMMQGLELLAYFRNRAPLDDSGMPKDRFSAEMPDATLATLKIQPSEPRDSAVYFCASDIGQGGNEQFFGPGTRLTVL.

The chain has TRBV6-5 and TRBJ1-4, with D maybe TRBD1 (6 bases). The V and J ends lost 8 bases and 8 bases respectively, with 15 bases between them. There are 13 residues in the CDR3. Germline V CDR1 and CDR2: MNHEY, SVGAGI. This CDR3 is CASRGGYVEKLFF. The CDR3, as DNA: TGTGCCAGCCGAGGGGGATACGTGGAAAAACTGTTTTTT.

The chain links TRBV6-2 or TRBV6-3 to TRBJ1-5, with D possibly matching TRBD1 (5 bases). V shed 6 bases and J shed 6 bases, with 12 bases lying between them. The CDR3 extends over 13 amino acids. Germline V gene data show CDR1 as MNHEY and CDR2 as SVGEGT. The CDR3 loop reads CASSWGGTQPQHF. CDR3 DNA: TGTGCCAGCAGCTGGGGGGGTACTCAGCCCCAGCATTTT.